Listed below are T cell receptor beta chains from one sample, sequenced in a study of cytomegalovirus exposure and HLA in healthy donors. Profiled with immunoSEQ multiplex PCR; TCRdb holds only in-frame clones, not every one. The sample yields under 300,000 clones, nearly 90% seen once. Sequencing was carried out using PBMCs. The source is a woman aged 18-35 years in good health and CMV-seronegative. Each CDR3 is given with its conserved first and last residue. A D gene is named only where the DNA matches it firmly. The size of a clone is reported for some rows only, either as once, few or many, or as a class for expanded clones.

NA	NA	TRBV11-1	TRBJ1-1	TGTGCCAGCAGCTGGGGGAGGTCCACTGAAGCTTTCTTT	CASSWGRSTEAFF
NA	NA	TRBV6-1	TRBJ2-1	TGTGCCAGCAGTGAAGCGCCTAGCCCCTCCTCCTACAATGAGCAGTTCTTC	CASSEAPSPSSYNEQFF
NA	NA	TRBV30	TRBJ1-2	TGTGCCTGGAGTTCGGGAATTGAGTATGGCTACACCTTC	CAWSSGIEYGYTF
NA	TRBD1	TRBV2	TRBJ1-5	TGTGCCAGCACGGAGAAACAGGGGGTCGGCAATCAGCCCCAGCATTTT	CASTEKQGVGNQPQHF
NA	NA	TRBV7-9	TRBJ2-5	TGTGCCAGCAGCTTCGGGACACGACAAGAGACCCAGTACTTC	CASSFGTRQETQYF
NA	NA	TRBV28	TRBJ1-5	TGTGCCAGCACCACAGGACAGTATAGCAATCAGCCCCAGCATTTT	CASTTGQYSNQPQHF
NA	TRBD1	TRBV6-1	TRBJ1-6	TGTGCCAGCAGTGTTAACCGGGACAGTTATAATTCACCCCTCCACTTT	CASSVNRDSYNSPLHF
NA	NA	TRBV28	TRBJ1-1	TGTGCCAGCAGCCCAGGGGATCTGAACACTGAAGCTTTCTTT	CASSPGDLNTEAFF
once	TRBD1	TRBV28	TRBJ1-5	TGTGCCAGCAGTACCGGGACAGGCCTCAATCAGCCCCAGCATTTT	CASSTGTGLNQPQHF
NA	NA	TRBV5-1	TRBJ1-1	TGCGCCAGCAGCTTGGGTTCTAACACTGAAGCTTTCTTT	CASSLGSNTEAFF
NA	NA	TRBV4-1	TRBJ1-2	TGCGCCAGCAGCCAAGATGGAGGAGACAGGCTCTATGGCTACACCTTC	CASSQDGGDRLYGYTF
NA	NA	TRBV29-1	TRBJ1-5	TGCAGCGCCCAGGATCCAGATCAGCCCCAGCATTTT	CSAQDPDQPQHF
NA	NA	TRBV29-1	TRBJ2-5	TGCAGCGTTGAATTGGGGAGAGAGACCCAGTACTTC	CSVELGRETQYF
NA	NA	TRBV4-1	TRBJ1-6	TGCGCCAGCAGCCAAGCAGGAACCCTACAGGCCTATAATTCACCCCTCCACTTT	CASSQAGTLQAYNSPLHF
NA	NA	TRBV4-3	TRBJ1-4	TGCGCCAGCAGCCAAGACCAGGTGCCGCTTTCAACTAATGAAAAACTGTTTTTT	CASSQDQVPLSTNEKLFF
NA	TRBD2	TRBV7-2	TRBJ2-2	TGTGCCAGCGGAACCGGGACTAGCCGCACCGGGGAGCTGTTTTTT	CASGTGTSRTGELFF
NA	NA	TRBV7-2	TRBJ2-7	TGTGCCAGCAGCTTAGCGCGGGGGCTTTCCTACGAGCAGTACTTC	CASSLARGLSYEQYF
once	NA	TRBV13	TRBJ2-7	TGTGCCAGCAGCCATAGCGAAACCAACTACGAGCAGTACTTC	CASSHSETNYEQYF
NA	TRBD1	TRBV30	TRBJ1-6	TGTGCCTGGAGTGTACCAGGACAGGGGAATTCACCCCTCCACTTT	CAWSVPGQGNSPLHF
NA	NA	TRBV2	TRBJ2-1	TGTGCCAGCAGCGATGGGGGTCGGGGGTCATGGTACAATGAGCAGTTCTTC	CASSDGGRGSWYNEQFF
NA	NA	TRBV5-8	TRBJ1-1	TGTGCCAGCAGCTTGTTCATGAACACTGAAGCTTTCTTT	CASSLFMNTEAFF
NA	NA	TRBV7-8	TRBJ1-1	TGTGCCAGCAGCTTATCGGTCAGGCACTTTGAAGCTTTCTTT	CASSLSVRHFEAFF
NA	NA	TRBV19	TRBJ2-7	TGTGCCAGTAGTATCGAGCCAGGGGCTCGCTACGAGCAGTACTTC	CASSIEPGARYEQYF
once	NA	TRBV5-4	TRBJ2-5	TGTGCCAGCAGCTTGGGAGGAGGGTATAACCAAGAGACCCAGTACTTC	CASSLGGGYNQETQYF
NA	NA	TRBV5-1	TRBJ1-2	TGCGCCAGCAGCTTGGGAAGAGGTGGCTATGGCTACACCTTC	CASSLGRGGYGYTF
once	TRBD2	TRBV5-4	TRBJ2-5	TGTGCCAGCAGCCTGAGCCTTTCGGGACTAGCGGAGCTCCAAGAGACCCAGTACTTC	CASSLSLSGLAELQETQYF
NA	TRBD2	TRBV4-1	TRBJ2-7	TGCGCCAGCAGCCTTGCGGGCGGTATGAGCGGGGTCCCCTACGAGCAGTACTTC	CASSLAGGMSGVPYEQYF
once	TRBD1	TRBV2	TRBJ2-1	TGTGCCAGCAGTGGGAGACAGGGCACGGGTGAGCAGTTCTTC	CASSGRQGTGEQFF
NA	NA	TRBV18	TRBJ1-3	TGTGCCAGCTCACCCCGACAGGTTAAAGACTCTGGAAACACCATATATTTT	CASSPRQVKDSGNTIYF
NA	NA	TRBV11-2	TRBJ1-5	TGTGCCAGCAGCCAAGACAGGCGAACTAGGCCCCAGCATTTT	CASSQDRRTRPQHF
NA	NA	TRBV7-2	TRBJ2-7	TGTGCCAGCAGGCACAGGGACCCTTACGAGCAGTACTTC	CASRHRDPYEQYF
NA	TRBD2	TRBV9	TRBJ2-1	TGTGCCAGCACCGAGGGACTAGCCTACTACAATGAGCAGTTCTTC	CASTEGLAYYNEQFF
NA	NA	TRBV5-1	TRBJ1-1	TGCGCCAGCAGCGTGCCGACAGGCGGGAACACTGAAGCTTTCTTT	CASSVPTGGNTEAFF
NA	TRBD1	TRBV19	TRBJ1-5	TGTGCCAGTAGTATAGAGGACAGGGGAAGGGGGAATCAGCCCCAGCATTTT	CASSIEDRGRGNQPQHF
NA	NA	TRBV5-4	TRBJ1-6	TGTGCCAGCAGCTCCCAGGGGTTTACACCCCTCCACTTT	CASSSQGFTPLHF
NA	NA	TRBV5-4	TRBJ2-1	TGTGCCAGCAGTGAACCGGGACAAAAGTACAATGAGCAGTTCTTC	CASSEPGQKYNEQFF
NA	NA	TRBV7-9	TRBJ2-1	TGTGCCAGCAGCTTAGCGGGTCTAGGCAATGAGCAGTTCTTC	CASSLAGLGNEQFF
NA	NA	TRBV5-1	TRBJ1-1	TGCGCCAGCAGCTTGGATCCACAGGGCGGATTCATGAACACTGAAGCTTTCTTT	CASSLDPQGGFMNTEAFF
NA	NA	TRBV4-3	TRBJ2-3	TGCGCCAGCAGCCAGGACAGTCTCACAACAGATACGCAGTATTTT	CASSQDSLTTDTQYF
NA	TRBD1	TRBV7-9	TRBJ1-3	TGTGCCAGCAGCCCAGGACAGGCTCGGGGTGGAAACACCATATATTTT	CASSPGQARGGNTIYF
NA	TRBD1	TRBV28	TRBJ1-5	TGTGCCAGCAGCCGGGACAGTAATCAGCCCCAGCATTTT	CASSRDSNQPQHF
NA	TRBD1	TRBV6-5	TRBJ2-3	TGTGCCAGCAGTACAACAGGGGGGATCACAGATACGCAGTATTTT	CASSTTGGITDTQYF
NA	NA	TRBV7-2	TRBJ1-5	TGTGCCAGCAGCTTAGGTTATGTGGGACAAATGGGGCAGCCCCAGCATTTT	CASSLGYVGQMGQPQHF
once	TRBD1	TRBV7-2	TRBJ1-5	TGTGCCAGCAGCCATAATTCCAGGGGGCTGGGTCAGCCCCAGCATTTT	CASSHNSRGLGQPQHF
NA	NA	TRBV5-1	TRBJ2-2	TGCGCCAGCACCCAACTAGGAGGGAACACCGGGGAGCTGTTTTTT	CASTQLGGNTGELFF
NA	NA	TRBV6-5	TRBJ1-4	TGTGCCAGCAGTCCCCGGGTCCGAGGGGAAAAACTGTTTTTT	CASSPRVRGEKLFF
NA	NA	TRBV6-1	TRBJ1-2	TGTGCCAGCAGTGAATTGCAGGGATCATCAAGGTGGGATGGCTACACCTTC	CASSELQGSSRWDGYTF
NA	NA	TRBV7-9	TRBJ2-2	TGTGCCAGCAGCTTAGGTTGGCAGGCGAACACCGGGGAGCTGTTTTTT	CASSLGWQANTGELFF
NA	TRBD1	TRBV4-3	TRBJ1-1	TGCGCCAGCAGCCAAGCAATACAGGGGACGTACACTGAAGCTTTCTTT	CASSQAIQGTYTEAFF
NA	NA	TRBV5-4	TRBJ2-7	TGTGCCAGCAGCACCCGGGACACCTCCTACGAGCAGTACTTC	CASSTRDTSYEQYF
NA	TRBD1	TRBV4-1	TRBJ1-1	TGCGCCAGCAGCCCACAGGGGGGGATCACTGAAGCTTTCTTT	CASSPQGGITEAFF
NA	TRBD1	TRBV4-1	TRBJ2-6	TGCGCCAGCAGCGATACAGGGGGCTCACGTATCCACTCTGGGGCCAACGTCCTGACTTTC	CASSDTGGSRIHSGANVLTF
NA	NA	TRBV6-5	TRBJ1-2	TGTGCCAGCAGTTACTCCCAGGCCCCCTATGGCTACACCTTC	CASSYSQAPYGYTF
NA	TRBD1	TRBV4-1	TRBJ2-3	TGCGCCAGCAGCCACCAGACAGGGGTCACAGATACGCAGTATTTT	CASSHQTGVTDTQYF
NA	NA	TRBV7-2	TRBJ2-2	TGTGCCAGCAGCTTACTAGGCGGGGAGCTGTTTTTT	CASSLLGGELFF
NA	TRBD1	TRBV18	TRBJ2-4	TGTGCCAGCTCACCCCCCGGGGACAGTCTAGCCAAAAACATTCAGTACTTC	CASSPPGDSLAKNIQYF